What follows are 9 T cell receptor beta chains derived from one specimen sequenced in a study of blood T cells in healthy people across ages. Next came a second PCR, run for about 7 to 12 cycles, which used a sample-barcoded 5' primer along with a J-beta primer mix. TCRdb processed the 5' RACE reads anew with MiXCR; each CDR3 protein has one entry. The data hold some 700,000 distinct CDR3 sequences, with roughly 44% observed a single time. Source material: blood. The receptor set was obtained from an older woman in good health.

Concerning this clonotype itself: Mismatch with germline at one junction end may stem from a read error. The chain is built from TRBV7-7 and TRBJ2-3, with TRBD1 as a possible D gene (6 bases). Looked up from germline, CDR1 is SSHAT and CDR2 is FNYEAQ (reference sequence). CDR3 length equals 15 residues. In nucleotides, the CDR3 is TGTACCAGCAGCTTAGTTGGGGACACCACAGATACGCAGTATTTT. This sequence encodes CTSSLVGDTTDTQYF. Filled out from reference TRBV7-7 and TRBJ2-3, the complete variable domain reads GAGVSQSPRYKVTKRGQDVTLRCDPISSHATLYWYQQALGQGPEFLTYFNYEAQPDKSGLPSDRFSAERPEGSISTLTIQRTEQRDSAMYRCTSSLVGDTTDTQYFGPGTRLTVL.

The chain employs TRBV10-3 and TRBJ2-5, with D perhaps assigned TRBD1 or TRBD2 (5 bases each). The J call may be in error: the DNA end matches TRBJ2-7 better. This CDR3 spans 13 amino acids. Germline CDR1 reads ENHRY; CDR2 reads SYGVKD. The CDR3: CAVMRGGLDEQYF. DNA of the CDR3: TGTGCCGTAATGAGGGGTGGCTTGGACGAGCAGTACTTC.

CDR3 region: CASSPKGAEKLFF. CDR3 nucleotides: TGTGCCAGCAGCCCCAAAGGGGCCGAAAAACTGTTTTTT. This chain joins TRBV7-2 and TRBJ1-4, with a weak D call TRBD1 (5 bases). CDR3 length equals 13 residues. V lost 5 bases and J 8 bases, leaving 12 bases between the germline ends. In germline, CDR1 is SGHTA, CDR2 FQGNSA.

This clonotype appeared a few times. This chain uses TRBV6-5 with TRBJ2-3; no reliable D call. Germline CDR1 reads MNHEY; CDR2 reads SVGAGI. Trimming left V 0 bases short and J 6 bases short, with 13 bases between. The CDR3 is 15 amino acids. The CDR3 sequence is CASSYSMPGADTQYF. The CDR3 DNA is TGTGCCAGCAGTTACTCGATGCCAGGTGCCGATACGCAGTATTTT.

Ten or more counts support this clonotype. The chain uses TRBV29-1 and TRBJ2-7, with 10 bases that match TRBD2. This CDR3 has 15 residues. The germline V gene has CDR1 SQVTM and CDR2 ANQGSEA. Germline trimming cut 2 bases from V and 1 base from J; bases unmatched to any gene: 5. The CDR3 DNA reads TGCAGCGTTGAAAGGAGTAGCGGGAGGTCCTACGAGCAGTACTTC. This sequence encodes CSVERSSGRSYEQYF.

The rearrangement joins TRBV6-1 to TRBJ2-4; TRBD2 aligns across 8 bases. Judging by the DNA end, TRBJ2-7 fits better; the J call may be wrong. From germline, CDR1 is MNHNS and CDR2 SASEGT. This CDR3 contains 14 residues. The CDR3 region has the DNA TGTGCCAGCAGACAAACTAGCGGTGTCAACGAGCAGTACTTC. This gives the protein CASRQTSGVNEQYF.

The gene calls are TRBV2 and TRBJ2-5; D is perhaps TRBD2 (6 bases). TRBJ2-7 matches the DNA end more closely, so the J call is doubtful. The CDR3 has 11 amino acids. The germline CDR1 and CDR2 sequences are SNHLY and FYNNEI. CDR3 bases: TGTGCCAGCACTTTAGCGGACGAGCAGTACTTC. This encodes CASTLADEQYF.

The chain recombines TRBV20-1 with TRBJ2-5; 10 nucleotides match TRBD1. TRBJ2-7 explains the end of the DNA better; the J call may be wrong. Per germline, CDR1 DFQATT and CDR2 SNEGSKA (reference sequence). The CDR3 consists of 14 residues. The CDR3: CSAAPGTGDYEQYF. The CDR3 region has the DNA TGCAGTGCTGCCCCCGGGACAGGGGACTACGAGCAGTACTTC.

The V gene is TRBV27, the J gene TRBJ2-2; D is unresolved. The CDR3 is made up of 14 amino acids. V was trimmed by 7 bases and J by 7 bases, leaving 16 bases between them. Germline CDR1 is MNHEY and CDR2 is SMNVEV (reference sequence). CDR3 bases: TGTGCCAGCAAGCACGGGCTGCTTGGCGGGGAGCTGTTTTTT. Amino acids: CASKHGLLGGELFF.